The rows below give T cell receptor beta chains drawn from one sample of a study of cytomegalovirus exposure and HLA in healthy donors. TCRdb's table, derived via immunoSEQ multiplex PCR, lists solely in-frame clones and lacks some. The profile shows 180,000 or so clones, 76% of them singletons. The sequencing input was PBMCs. All receptors derive from a man between 18 and 29 years old in good health and CMV-seronegative. The CDR3 runs from the conserved cysteine through the conserved F or W. The order of the fields is CDR3 protein, CDR3 DNA, D gene, J gene, clone size, CDR3 length, V gene. D genes are given only for firm matches. The size entry is marked missing in some rows and otherwise reads once, few, many or a size class.

cdr3_aa: CASSQAGTGLGKLFF
cdr3_nt: TGTGCCAGCAGCCAAGCGGGGACAGGGTTGGGAAAACTGTTTTTT
d_call: TRBD1
j_call: TRBJ1-4
clone_size: -
cdr3_length: 15
v_call: TRBV14

cdr3_aa: CASSQVSYYEQYF
cdr3_nt: TGTGCCAGCAGCCAAGTCTCCTACTACGAGCAGTACTTC
d_call: -
j_call: TRBJ2-7
clone_size: once
cdr3_length: 13
v_call: TRBV14

cdr3_aa: CAISETGLSGANVLTF
cdr3_nt: TGTGCCATCAGTGAGACAGGGCTCTCTGGGGCCAACGTCCTGACTTTC
d_call: -
j_call: TRBJ2-6
clone_size: -
cdr3_length: 16
v_call: TRBV10-3

cdr3_aa: CASSVGDTRWGQGSRGEKLFF
cdr3_nt: TGTGCCAGCAGCGTAGGAGACACTCGTTGGGGACAGGGGTCACGAGGTGAAAAACTGTTTTTT
d_call: TRBD1
j_call: TRBJ1-4
clone_size: -
cdr3_length: 21
v_call: TRBV9

cdr3_aa: CASSRDTSDGYTF
cdr3_nt: TGTGCCAGCAGTCGGGACACAAGTGATGGCTACACCTTC
d_call: -
j_call: TRBJ1-2
clone_size: -
cdr3_length: 13
v_call: TRBV6-5

cdr3_aa: CASPTGTSGSSSSAGTQYF
cdr3_nt: TGTGCCAGCCCTACCGGGACTAGCGGGAGCAGCAGCTCAGCGGGGACGCAGTATTTT
d_call: TRBD2
j_call: TRBJ2-3
clone_size: -
cdr3_length: 19
v_call: TRBV2

cdr3_aa: CAWTLRGWNSPLHF
cdr3_nt: TGTGCCTGGACCCTACGGGGGTGGAATTCACCCCTCCACTTT
d_call: -
j_call: TRBJ1-6
clone_size: -
cdr3_length: 14
v_call: TRBV30

cdr3_aa: CSSSFGDTQYF
cdr3_nt: TGTTCCAGCAGCTTCGGAGATACGCAGTATTTT
d_call: -
j_call: TRBJ2-3
clone_size: -
cdr3_length: 11
v_call: TRBV7-9

cdr3_aa: CASSGGSGSTTGELFF
cdr3_nt: TGCGCCAGCAGCGGGGGGAGCGGGAGTACGACCGGGGAGCTGTTTTTT
d_call: TRBD2
j_call: TRBJ2-2
clone_size: -
cdr3_length: 16
v_call: TRBV5-1

cdr3_aa: CASRPTGVTNEKLFF
cdr3_nt: TGTGCCAGCAGACCCACAGGGGTTACTAATGAAAAACTGTTTTTT
d_call: TRBD1
j_call: TRBJ1-4
clone_size: -
cdr3_length: 15
v_call: TRBV2

cdr3_aa: CASSLGLDRSVSDYTF
cdr3_nt: TGTGCTAGCAGCTTAGGGCTAGACAGGAGCGTATCGGACTACACCTTC
d_call: -
j_call: TRBJ1-2
clone_size: -
cdr3_length: 16
v_call: TRBV7-7

cdr3_aa: CASSTGITDTQYF
cdr3_nt: TGTGCCAGTAGTACAGGTATCACAGATACGCAGTATTTT
d_call: -
j_call: TRBJ2-3
clone_size: -
cdr3_length: 13
v_call: TRBV19

cdr3_aa: CAWSRGGSMTTDTQYF
cdr3_nt: TGTGCCTGGAGTAGAGGGGGCTCAATGACCACAGATACGCAGTATTTT
d_call: TRBD1
j_call: TRBJ2-3
clone_size: -
cdr3_length: 16
v_call: TRBV30

cdr3_aa: CASSLGGTGTYEQYF
cdr3_nt: TGTGCCAGCAGCTTGGGCGGGACAGGGACCTACGAGCAGTACTTC
d_call: TRBD1
j_call: TRBJ2-7
clone_size: -
cdr3_length: 15
v_call: TRBV5-4

cdr3_aa: CASRTGSSYNSPLHF
cdr3_nt: TGTGCCAGCAGAACCGGGAGCTCCTATAATTCACCCCTCCACTTT
d_call: -
j_call: TRBJ1-6
clone_size: -
cdr3_length: 15
v_call: TRBV6-5

cdr3_aa: CASSPRQTRGYGYTF
cdr3_nt: TGTGCCAGCAGCCCCAGACAGACTCGCGGCTATGGCTACACCTTC
d_call: -
j_call: TRBJ1-2
clone_size: few
cdr3_length: 15
v_call: TRBV6-5

cdr3_aa: CASSLAAGGELFF
cdr3_nt: TGTGCCAGCAGCTTGGCGGCAGGGGGAGAACTGTTTTTT
d_call: TRBD1
j_call: TRBJ1-4
clone_size: -
cdr3_length: 13
v_call: TRBV5-4

cdr3_aa: CASWRASGTGELFF
cdr3_nt: TGTGCCAGCTGGCGGGCTAGCGGCACCGGGGAGCTGTTTTTT
d_call: TRBD2
j_call: TRBJ2-2
clone_size: few
cdr3_length: 14
v_call: TRBV28

cdr3_aa: CASSDWTGTPLHF
cdr3_nt: TGTGCCAGCAGTGACTGGACTGGTACACCCCTCCACTTT
d_call: -
j_call: TRBJ1-6
clone_size: -
cdr3_length: 13
v_call: TRBV6-4

cdr3_aa: CASMGRSYGYTF
cdr3_nt: TGTGCCAGTATGGGGAGAAGCTATGGCTACACCTTC
d_call: -
j_call: TRBJ1-2
clone_size: once
cdr3_length: 12
v_call: TRBV19

cdr3_aa: CACAEGPTTDTQYF
cdr3_nt: TGTGCCTGCGCGGAGGGACCAACCACAGATACGCAGTATTTT
d_call: -
j_call: TRBJ2-3
clone_size: -
cdr3_length: 14
v_call: TRBV30

cdr3_aa: CASSDPGTGFNEKLFF
cdr3_nt: TGTGCCAGCAGTGACCCTGGAACCGGGTTCAATGAAAAACTGTTTTTT
d_call: -
j_call: TRBJ1-4
clone_size: -
cdr3_length: 16
v_call: TRBV6-4

cdr3_aa: CASSLLAGNTGELFF
cdr3_nt: TGTGCCAGTAGTCTCCTAGCGGGAAACACCGGGGAGCTGTTTTTT
d_call: TRBD2
j_call: TRBJ2-2
clone_size: once
cdr3_length: 15
v_call: TRBV19

cdr3_aa: CASRESSYNSPLHF
cdr3_nt: TGTGCCAGCAGAGAGAGCTCCTATAATTCACCCCTCCACTTT
d_call: -
j_call: TRBJ1-6
clone_size: -
cdr3_length: 14
v_call: TRBV6-1

cdr3_aa: CASSFIQKQGHGLEQYF
cdr3_nt: TGTGCCAGCAGCTTTATCCAAAAACAGGGACACGGTCTCGAGCAGTACTTC
d_call: -
j_call: TRBJ2-7
clone_size: -
cdr3_length: 17
v_call: TRBV7-9

cdr3_aa: CASSLLGVQYF
cdr3_nt: TGCGCCAGCAGCTTGTTAGGGGTGCAGTACTTC
d_call: -
j_call: TRBJ2-7
clone_size: -
cdr3_length: 11
v_call: TRBV5-1

cdr3_aa: CASSPNPSLDYEQYF
cdr3_nt: TGCGCCAGCAGCCCGAACCCTAGCTTGGATTACGAGCAGTACTTC
d_call: -
j_call: TRBJ2-7
clone_size: -
cdr3_length: 15
v_call: TRBV5-1

cdr3_aa: CASSPLAGGTTDTQYF
cdr3_nt: TGTGCCAGCTCACCACTAGCGGGAGGGACCACAGATACGCAGTATTTT
d_call: TRBD2
j_call: TRBJ2-3
clone_size: -
cdr3_length: 16
v_call: TRBV18

cdr3_aa: CASSSTGINTEAFF
cdr3_nt: TGCGCCAGCAGTTCTACAGGGATCAACACTGAAGCTTTCTTT
d_call: -
j_call: TRBJ1-1
clone_size: -
cdr3_length: 14
v_call: TRBV5-1

cdr3_aa: CASSTNSDTQYF
cdr3_nt: TGTGCCAGCAGCACCAACTCAGATACGCAGTATTTT
d_call: -
j_call: TRBJ2-3
clone_size: -
cdr3_length: 12
v_call: TRBV7-2

cdr3_aa: CASLGTVYGYTF
cdr3_nt: TGTGCCAGTCTCGGGACAGTCTATGGCTACACCTTC
d_call: TRBD1
j_call: TRBJ1-2
clone_size: -
cdr3_length: 12
v_call: TRBV28

cdr3_aa: CAWSVSGRGYEQYF
cdr3_nt: TGTGCCTGGAGTGTGAGCGGGAGGGGGTACGAGCAGTACTTC
d_call: TRBD2
j_call: TRBJ2-7
clone_size: -
cdr3_length: 14
v_call: TRBV30

cdr3_aa: CAWSRGTRTQETQYF
cdr3_nt: TGTGCCTGGAGTCGGGGGACTAGGACACAAGAGACCCAGTACTTC
d_call: TRBD2
j_call: TRBJ2-5
clone_size: -
cdr3_length: 15
v_call: TRBV30

cdr3_aa: CASSDGTFTYEQYF
cdr3_nt: TGTGCCAGCAGTGACGGGACTTTCACCTACGAGCAGTACTTC
d_call: -
j_call: TRBJ2-7
clone_size: -
cdr3_length: 14
v_call: TRBV28

cdr3_aa: CASSFAGGDTEAFF
cdr3_nt: TGCGCCAGCAGCTTTGCGGGCGGGGACACTGAAGCTTTCTTT
d_call: -
j_call: TRBJ1-1
clone_size: -
cdr3_length: 14
v_call: TRBV5-1

cdr3_aa: CASSVGTGRDEQYF
cdr3_nt: TGTGCCAGCAGTGTGGGGACAGGGAGGGACGAGCAGTACTTC
d_call: TRBD1
j_call: TRBJ2-7
clone_size: -
cdr3_length: 14
v_call: TRBV2

cdr3_aa: CASSAGQARNTGELFF
cdr3_nt: TGCGCCAGCAGCGCCGGACAGGCCCGAAACACCGGGGAGCTGTTTTTT
d_call: TRBD1
j_call: TRBJ2-2
clone_size: few
cdr3_length: 16
v_call: TRBV5-1

cdr3_aa: CASSSTGLNTEAFF
cdr3_nt: TGCGCCAGCAGCTCAACAGGTCTGAACACTGAAGCTTTCTTT
d_call: -
j_call: TRBJ1-1
clone_size: -
cdr3_length: 14
v_call: TRBV5-1

cdr3_aa: CASSANMRSQPQHF
cdr3_nt: TGTGCCAGTAGTGCAAACATGAGGTCTCAGCCCCAGCATTTT
d_call: -
j_call: TRBJ1-5
clone_size: -
cdr3_length: 14
v_call: TRBV19

cdr3_aa: CASSQGLAGAADTQYF
cdr3_nt: TGTGCCAGCAGCCAGGGACTAGCGGGGGCCGCAGATACGCAGTATTTT
d_call: TRBD2
j_call: TRBJ2-3
clone_size: -
cdr3_length: 16
v_call: TRBV5-5

cdr3_aa: CASSPVRVTNQPQHF
cdr3_nt: TGTGCCAGCAGCCCCGTCCGGGTAACCAATCAGCCCCAGCATTTT
d_call: -
j_call: TRBJ1-5
clone_size: -
cdr3_length: 15
v_call: TRBV27

cdr3_aa: CAISSQGRDTQYF
cdr3_nt: TGTGCCATCAGTTCACAGGGACGGGATACGCAGTATTTT
d_call: -
j_call: TRBJ2-3
clone_size: -
cdr3_length: 13
v_call: TRBV10-3

cdr3_aa: CASSLLPQALYNSPLHF
cdr3_nt: TGTGCCAGCAGCTTGCTCCCCCAGGCCCTCTATAATTCACCCCTCCACTTT
d_call: -
j_call: TRBJ1-6
clone_size: -
cdr3_length: 17
v_call: TRBV5-8

cdr3_aa: CASSVGPNHEQYF
cdr3_nt: TGTGCCAGCAGCGTAGGGCCCAACCACGAGCAGTACTTC
d_call: -
j_call: TRBJ2-7
clone_size: -
cdr3_length: 13
v_call: TRBV9